The 17 T cell receptor beta chains below were found in one sample sequenced in a study of blood T cells in healthy people across ages. Then a second PCR, running roughly 7 to 12 cycles, was carried out with a sample-barcoded 5' primer and a J-beta primer mix. TCRdb recomputed calls from the 5' RACE reads with MiXCR, one row per CDR3 protein. The sample shows around 870,000 distinct CDR3 sequences, 25% to 30% of them seen only once. Sequencing used blood. These receptors all come from a woman older than 75 in good health.

The V and J genes are TRBV7-2 and TRBJ2-5; perhaps TRBD2 as D (6 bases). In germline, CDR1 is SGHTA, CDR2 FQGNSA. The CDR3 is made up of 14 amino acids. The V end was cut by 6 bases, the J end by 5 bases, with 16 bases between. CDR3 sequence (DNA): TGTGCCAGCAGACGGGGACTCCCAGGGGAGACCCAGTACTTC. Translation: CASRRGLPGETQYF.

The V call is TRBV27, the J call TRBJ2-1, with D hard to call. V dropped 6 bases and J dropped 0 bases, with 9 bases sitting between them. Per germline, CDR1 MNHEY and CDR2 SMNVEV (reference sequence). The CDR3 sequence is 14 residues long. DNA for the CDR3: TGTGCCAGCAGGATTCTCAGCTCCTACAATGAGCAGTTCTTC. Its translation: CASRILSSYNEQFF.

This clonotype was found a few times. The genes are TRBV18 and TRBJ1-1, with TRBD1 identical over 7 bases. J gave up 6 bases and V 1 base, and 5 bases lay outside the gene matches. Germline CDR1 KGHSH, CDR2 LQKENI. The CDR3 extends over 14 amino acids. The CDR3 nucleotides read TGTGCCAGCTCACCACAGCAGGGGGTCTCTGAAGCTTTCTTT. It translates to CASSPQQGVSEAFF.

As regards this clonotype: This sequence may be a read error, since a much larger clone differs from it by one base. This chain joins TRBV2 and TRBJ2-1, with a weak D call TRBD1 (7 bases). The CDR3 is 13 residues long. V lost 8 bases and J lost 14, with 22 bases in between. Germline CDR1 reads SNHLY; CDR2 reads FYNNEI. CDR3 in amino acids: CASDRDWGYRKFF. The CDR3 nucleotides read TGTGCCAGCGACAGGGACTGGGGATATAGAAAGTTCTTC.

The V call is TRBV14, the J call TRBJ1-6; D not resolved. Per germline, CDR1 SGHDN and CDR2 FVKESK. V was trimmed by 5 bases and J by 7 bases, leaving 6 bases between them. The CDR3 runs to 12 residues. CDR3 in amino acids: CASSKLNSPLHF. The CDR3 DNA reads TGTGCCAGCAGCAAACTAAATTCACCCCTCCACTTT.

The table lists this clonotype with many counts. The chain has TRBV1 and TRBJ2-1; the table assigns TRBD2, which was not confirmed against the DNA. TRBV1 is tagged as a pseudogene. The CDR3 length is 16 residues. The CDR3 DNA sequence: TGCACCAGCAGCCAAGATCGCGGGCCCAACTACAATGAGCAGTTCTTC. Amino acid sequence: CTSSQDRGPNYNEQFF.

This clonotype was counted many times. The chain employs TRBV20-1 and TRBJ2-3, with D maybe TRBD1 (5 bases). CDR3 size: 15 residues. Germline-derived CDR1 and CDR2 are DFQATT and SNEGSKA (reference sequence). V was trimmed by 5 bases and J by 6 bases, leaving 21 bases between them. For the CDR3, the DNA is TGCAGTGCTTCTTCAGGGATTCTTGTGGGCGATACGCAGTATTTT. Its protein product is CSASSGILVGDTQYF.

This clonotype has at least ten counts. The rearrangement uses TRBV7-2 and TRBJ1-5, with D hard to call. Trimming pared 1 base from V and 4 bases from J, leaving 8 bases between. The CDR3 loop spans 14 amino acids. Germline CDR1 reads SGHTA; CDR2 reads FQGNSA. CDR3 coding DNA: TGTGCCAGCAGCTTAGGGTGGACGAATCAGCCCCAGCATTTT. It yields the protein CASSLGWTNQPQHF.

Many counts were recorded for this clonotype. The chain uses TRBV7-2 and TRBJ2-7, with D possibly TRBD2 on 6 matching bases. V dropped 5 bases and J dropped 6 bases, with 14 bases sitting between them. This CDR3 is 13 amino acids long. Germline V CDR1 and CDR2: SGHTA, FQGNSA. The DNA for the CDR3 is TGTGCCAGCAGCCGAACTCTAGCGTCCGAGCAGTACTTC. This translates into CASSRTLASEQYF.

This clonotype was counted a few times. This may arise from a read error, as a much more abundant clone is one base away. The DNA of the CDR3 is TGTGCCAGCGCCCTAACCTCTGGGGCCAACGTCCTGACTTTC. This encodes CASALTSGANVLTF. This chain uses TRBV12-3 or TRBV12-4 with TRBJ2-6; no definite D call. V lost 8 bases to trimming and J lost 0 bases, with 8 bases between them. The CDR3 runs to 14 residues.

The table lists this clonotype with many counts. The chain is built from TRBV20-1 and TRBJ2-6; D is perhaps TRBD1 or TRBD2 (6 bases each). CDR1 and CDR2 from the germline V gene are DFQATT and SNEGSKA (reference sequence). The CDR3 contains 16 residues. V was clipped by 0 bases and J by 4 bases, with 13 bases between them. The DNA for the CDR3 is TGCAGTGCTAGAGATGGGGGGCGTACGGGGGCCAACGTCCTGACTTTC. Encoded protein: CSARDGGRTGANVLTF.

A single count supports this clonotype. This chain connects TRBV11-2 to TRBJ1-2; maybe TRBD1 (5 bases). Per the germline V gene, CDR1 is SGHAT and CDR2 is FQNNGV. This CDR3 has 17 residues. V was pared by 1 base and J by 4 bases, with 19 bases between. The CDR3 sequence is CASSLAPTLRGGYGYTF. The CDR3 DNA sequence: TGTGCCAGCAGCTTAGCCCCAACACTCCGGGGCGGCTATGGCTACACCTTC.

The V and J genes are TRBV6-6 and TRBJ1-2; D not certain. Trimming took off 2 bases at V and 8 bases at J, with 12 bases between the two ends. Germline CDR1 MNHNY, CDR2 SVGAGI (reference sequence). This CDR3 region has 13 residues. The CDR3 DNA follows: TGTGCCAGCAGTTACACGGTGTTGGAGGGCTACACCTTC. Its protein is CASSYTVLEGYTF.

The CDR3 DNA sequence: TGCGCCAGCAGCAACAACAGGGTGCCGGGAACTGAAGCTTTCTTT. This gives the protein CASSNNRVPGTEAFF. This chain links TRBV5-1 with TRBJ1-1, with D perhaps matching TRBD1 (6 bases). V lost 4 bases and J lost 5, with 18 bases in between. Germline V CDR1 and CDR2: SGHRS, YFSETQ. This CDR3 is 15 amino acids long.

A few counts support this clonotype. The genes are TRBV9 and TRBJ1-1; D is possibly TRBD1 (5 bases). The CDR3 extends over 14 amino acids. Germline-derived CDR1 and CDR2 are SGDLS and YYNGEE. The V end was cut by 3 bases, the J end by 1 base, with 10 bases between. CDR3 region: CASSAGRPNTEAFF. Written as DNA, the CDR3 is TGTGCCAGCAGCGCGGGACGTCCGAACACTGAAGCTTTCTTT.

This chain connects TRBV20-1 to TRBJ1-5; 8 bases map to TRBD1. The CDR3 is made up of 15 amino acids. The J segment lost 7 bases and the V segment lost 3 bases, leaving 11 bases of the junction unmatched. Germline CDR1 is DFQATT and CDR2 is SNEGSKA (reference sequence). The CDR3 coding sequence is TGCAGTGCTAGTGGCGGCAGGGGGCACCAACAGCCCCAGCATTTT. The encoded protein is CSASGGRGHQQPQHF.

For this clonotype: One junction end disagrees with the germline gene, perhaps due to a read error. V and J are TRBV7-9 and TRBJ2-2; TRBD1 might be the D (5 bases). Germline V CDR1 and CDR2: SEHNR, FQNEAQ (reference sequence). The CDR3 spans 16 residues. This CDR3 is CANSAQDTGYTGELFF. For the CDR3, the DNA is TGTGCCAACAGCGCCCAGGACACGGGTTACACCGGGGAGCTGTTTTTT.